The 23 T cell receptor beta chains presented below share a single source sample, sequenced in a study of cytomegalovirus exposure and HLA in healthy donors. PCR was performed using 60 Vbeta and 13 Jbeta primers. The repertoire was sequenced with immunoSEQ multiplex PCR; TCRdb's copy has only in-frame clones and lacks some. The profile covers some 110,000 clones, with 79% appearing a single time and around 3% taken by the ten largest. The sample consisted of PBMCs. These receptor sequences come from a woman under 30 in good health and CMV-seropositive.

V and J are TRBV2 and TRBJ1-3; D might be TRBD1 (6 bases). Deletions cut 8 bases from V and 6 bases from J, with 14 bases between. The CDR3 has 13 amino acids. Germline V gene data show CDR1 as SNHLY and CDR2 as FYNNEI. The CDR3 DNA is TGTGCCAGCGGTTTAAGGGGGTTAAACACCATATATTTT. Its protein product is CASGLRGLNTIYF.

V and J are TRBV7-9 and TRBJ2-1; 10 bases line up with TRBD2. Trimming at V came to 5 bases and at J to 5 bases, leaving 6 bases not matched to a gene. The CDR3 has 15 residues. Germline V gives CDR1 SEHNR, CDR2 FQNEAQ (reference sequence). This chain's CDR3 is CASSLRLAGDNEQFF. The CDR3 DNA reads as TGTGCCAGCAGCCTTCGACTAGCGGGCGACAATGAGCAGTTCTTC.

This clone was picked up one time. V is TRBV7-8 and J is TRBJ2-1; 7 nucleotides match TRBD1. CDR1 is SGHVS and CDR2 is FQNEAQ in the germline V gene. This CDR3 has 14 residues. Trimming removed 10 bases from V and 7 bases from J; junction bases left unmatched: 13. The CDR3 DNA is TGTGCCATCGGCACGACAGGGAAGGGGAATGAGCAGTTCTTC. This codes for CAIGTTGKGNEQFF. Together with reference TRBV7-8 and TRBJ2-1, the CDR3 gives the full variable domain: GAGVSQSPRYKVAKRGQDVALRCDPISGHVSLFWYQQALGQGPEFLTYFQNEAQLDKSGLPSDRFFAERPEGSVSTLKIQRTQQEDSAVYLCAIGTTGKGNEQFFGPGTRLTVL.

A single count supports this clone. The CDR3 reads CASSPRGFSTDTQYF. As DNA, the CDR3 is TGTGCCAGCTCACCTCGGGGGTTTAGCACAGATACGCAGTATTTT. V usage is TRBV18 and J usage is TRBJ2-3, with D maybe TRBD2 (6 bases). The CDR3 consists of 15 residues. Germline values: CDR1 KGHSH, CDR2 LQKENI. Trimming stripped 3 bases from V and 0 bases from J, with 10 bases between.

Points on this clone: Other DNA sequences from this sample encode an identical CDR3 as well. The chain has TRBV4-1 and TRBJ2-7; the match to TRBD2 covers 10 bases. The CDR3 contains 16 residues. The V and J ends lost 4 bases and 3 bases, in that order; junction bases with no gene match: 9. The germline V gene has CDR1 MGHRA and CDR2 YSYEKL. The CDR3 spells CASSPSSTSGLYEQYF. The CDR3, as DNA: TGCGCCAGCAGCCCGTCGTCGACTAGCGGGCTCTACGAGCAGTACTTC.

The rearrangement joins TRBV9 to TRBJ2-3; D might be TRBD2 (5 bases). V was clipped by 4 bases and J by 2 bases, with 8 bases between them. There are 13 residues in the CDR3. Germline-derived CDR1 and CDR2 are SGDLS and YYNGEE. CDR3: CASSSDYTDTQYF. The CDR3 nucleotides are TGTGCCAGCAGCTCCGACTACACAGATACGCAGTATTTT.

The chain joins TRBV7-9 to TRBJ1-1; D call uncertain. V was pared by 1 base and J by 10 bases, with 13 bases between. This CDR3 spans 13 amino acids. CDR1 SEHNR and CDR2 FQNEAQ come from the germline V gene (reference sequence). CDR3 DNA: TGTGCCAGCAGCTTAGGGTCTGGTCGGGGAGCTTTCTTT. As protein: CASSLGSGRGAFF.

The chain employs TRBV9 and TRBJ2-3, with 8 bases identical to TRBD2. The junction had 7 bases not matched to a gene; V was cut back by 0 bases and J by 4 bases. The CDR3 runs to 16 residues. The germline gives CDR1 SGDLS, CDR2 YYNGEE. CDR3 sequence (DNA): TGTGCCAGCAGCGTAGGTGGTAGCGGGGTAGCAGATACGCAGTATTTT. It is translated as CASSVGGSGVADTQYF.

CDR3 bases: TGTGCCAGCAGCCCCCTGGACAGAAAGTACAATGAGCAGTTCTTC. Translation gives CASSPLDRKYNEQFF. The chain employs TRBV7-2 and TRBJ2-1; the D gene is possibly TRBD1 (6 bases). Trimming stripped 5 bases from V and 4 bases from J, with 15 bases between. Germline loops: CDR1 SGHTA, CDR2 FQGNSA. This CDR3 has 15 amino acids.

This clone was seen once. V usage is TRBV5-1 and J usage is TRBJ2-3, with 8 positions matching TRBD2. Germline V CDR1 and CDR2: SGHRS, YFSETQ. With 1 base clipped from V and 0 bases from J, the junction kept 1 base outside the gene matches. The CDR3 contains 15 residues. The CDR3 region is CASSLRGGSTDTQYF. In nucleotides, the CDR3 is TGCGCCAGCAGCTTGCGCGGGGGGAGCACAGATACGCAGTATTTT.

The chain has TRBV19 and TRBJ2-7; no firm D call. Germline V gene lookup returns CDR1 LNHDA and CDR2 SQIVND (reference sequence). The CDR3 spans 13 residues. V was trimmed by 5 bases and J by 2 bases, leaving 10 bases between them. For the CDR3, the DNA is TGTGCCAGTAGTTTCGGCGGTGCCTACGAGCAGTACTTC. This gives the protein CASSFGGAYEQYF.

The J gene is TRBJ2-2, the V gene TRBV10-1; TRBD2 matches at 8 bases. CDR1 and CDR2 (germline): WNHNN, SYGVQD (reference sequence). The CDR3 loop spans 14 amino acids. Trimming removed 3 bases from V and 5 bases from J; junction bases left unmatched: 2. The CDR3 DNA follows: TGCGCCAGCAGTGAAGCGGGAGAAACCGGGGAGCTGTTTTTT. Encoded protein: CASSEAGETGELFF.

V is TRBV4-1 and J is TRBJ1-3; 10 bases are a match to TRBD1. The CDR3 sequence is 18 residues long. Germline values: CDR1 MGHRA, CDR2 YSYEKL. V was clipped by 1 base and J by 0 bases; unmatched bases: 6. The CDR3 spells CASSQGTGGTNSGNTIYF. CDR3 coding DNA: TGCGCCAGCAGCCAAGGGACAGGGGGGACAAACTCTGGAAACACCATATATTTT.

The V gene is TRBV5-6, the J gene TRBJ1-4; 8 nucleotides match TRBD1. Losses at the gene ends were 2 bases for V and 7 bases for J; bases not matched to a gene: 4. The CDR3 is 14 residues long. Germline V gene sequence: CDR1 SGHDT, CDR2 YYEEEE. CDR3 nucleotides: TGTGCCAGCAGCTTCGGACAGGGTTCTGAAAAACTGTTTTTT. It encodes CASSFGQGSEKLFF.

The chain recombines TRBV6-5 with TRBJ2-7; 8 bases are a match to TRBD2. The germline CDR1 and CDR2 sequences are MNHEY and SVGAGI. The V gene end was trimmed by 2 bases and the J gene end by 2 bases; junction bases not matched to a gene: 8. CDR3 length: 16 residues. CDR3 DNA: TGTGCCAGCAGTTACGTCGCGGGAGGCCCAGCCTACGAGCAGTACTTC. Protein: CASSYVAGGPAYEQYF.

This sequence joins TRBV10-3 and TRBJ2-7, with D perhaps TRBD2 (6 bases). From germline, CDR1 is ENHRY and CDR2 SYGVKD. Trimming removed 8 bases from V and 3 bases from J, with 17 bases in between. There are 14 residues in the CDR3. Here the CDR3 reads CAISERGKGYEQYF. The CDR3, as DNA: TGTGCCATCTCAGAACGGGGGAAGGGCTACGAGCAGTACTTC.

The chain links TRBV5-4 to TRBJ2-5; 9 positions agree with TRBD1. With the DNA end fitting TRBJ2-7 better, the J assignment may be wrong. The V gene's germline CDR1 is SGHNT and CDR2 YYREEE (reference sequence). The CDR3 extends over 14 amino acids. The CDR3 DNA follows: TGTGCCAGCAGCGAGGGGACAGGGCAAGACGAGCAGTACTTC. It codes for CASSEGTGQDEQYF.

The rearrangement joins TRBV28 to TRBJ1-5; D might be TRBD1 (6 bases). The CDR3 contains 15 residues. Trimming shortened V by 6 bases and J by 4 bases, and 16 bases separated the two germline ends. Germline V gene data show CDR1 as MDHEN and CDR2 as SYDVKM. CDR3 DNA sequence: TGTGCCAGCAGCACTAGAGGGGGTGGGAATCAGCCCCAGCATTTT. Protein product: CASSTRGGGNQPQHF.

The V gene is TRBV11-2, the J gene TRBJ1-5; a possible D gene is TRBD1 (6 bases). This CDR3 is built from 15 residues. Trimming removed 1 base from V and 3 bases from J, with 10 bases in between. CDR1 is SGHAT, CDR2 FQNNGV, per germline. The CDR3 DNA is TGTGCCAGCAGCTTAGGGGGGGGCCCCAATCAGCCCCAGCATTTT. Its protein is CASSLGGGPNQPQHF.

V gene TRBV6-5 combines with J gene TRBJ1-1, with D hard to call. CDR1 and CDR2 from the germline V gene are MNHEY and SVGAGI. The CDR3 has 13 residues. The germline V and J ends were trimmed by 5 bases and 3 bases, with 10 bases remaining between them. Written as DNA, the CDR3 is TGTGCCAGCAGTCCCGACCGGGACACTGAAGCTTTCTTT. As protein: CASSPDRDTEAFF.

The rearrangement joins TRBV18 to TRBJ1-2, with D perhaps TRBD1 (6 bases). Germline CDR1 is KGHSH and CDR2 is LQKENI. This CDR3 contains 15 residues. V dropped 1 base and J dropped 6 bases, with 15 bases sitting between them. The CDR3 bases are TGTGCCAGCTCACCACTTTCATCAGGGGACGATGGCTACACCTTC. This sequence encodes CASSPLSSGDDGYTF.

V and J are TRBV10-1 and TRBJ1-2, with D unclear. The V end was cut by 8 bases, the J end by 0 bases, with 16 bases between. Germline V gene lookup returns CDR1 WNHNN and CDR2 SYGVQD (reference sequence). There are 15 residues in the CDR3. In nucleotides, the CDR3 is TGCGCCAGCCGGACGGGGTCACAAGCTAACTATGGCTACACCTTC. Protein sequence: CASRTGSQANYGYTF.

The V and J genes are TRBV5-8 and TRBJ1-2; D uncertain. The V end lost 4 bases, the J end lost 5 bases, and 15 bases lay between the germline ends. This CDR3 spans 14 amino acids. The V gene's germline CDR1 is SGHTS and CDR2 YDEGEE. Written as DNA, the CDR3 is TGTGCCAGCAGCAGGCGGAGGGTGGGGTATGGCTACACCTTC. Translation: CASSRRRVGYGYTF.